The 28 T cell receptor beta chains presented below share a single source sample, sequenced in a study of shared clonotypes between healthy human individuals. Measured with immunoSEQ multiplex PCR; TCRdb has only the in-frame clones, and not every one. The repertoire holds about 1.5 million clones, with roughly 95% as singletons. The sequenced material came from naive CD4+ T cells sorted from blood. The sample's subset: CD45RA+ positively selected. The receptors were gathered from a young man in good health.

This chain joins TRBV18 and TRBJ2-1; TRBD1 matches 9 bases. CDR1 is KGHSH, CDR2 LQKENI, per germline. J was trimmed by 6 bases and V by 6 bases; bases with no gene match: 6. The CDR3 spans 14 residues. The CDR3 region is CASSPGQGGNEQFF. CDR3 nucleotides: TGTGCCAGCTCCCCGGGACAGGGCGGCAATGAGCAGTTCTTC.

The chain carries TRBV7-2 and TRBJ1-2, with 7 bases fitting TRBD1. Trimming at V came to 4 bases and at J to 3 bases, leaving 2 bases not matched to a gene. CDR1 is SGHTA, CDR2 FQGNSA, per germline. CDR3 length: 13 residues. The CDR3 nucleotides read TGTGCCAGCAGCTCAACAGGGGACTATGGCTACACCTTC. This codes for CASSSTGDYGYTF.

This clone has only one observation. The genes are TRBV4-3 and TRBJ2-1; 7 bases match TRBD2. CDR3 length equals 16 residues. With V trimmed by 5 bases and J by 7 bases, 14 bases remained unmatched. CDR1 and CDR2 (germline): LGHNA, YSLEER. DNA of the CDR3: TGCGCCAGCAGCGCGACGGGAGGTATGGAGTCGAATGAGCAGTTCTTC. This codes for CASSATGGMESNEQFF.

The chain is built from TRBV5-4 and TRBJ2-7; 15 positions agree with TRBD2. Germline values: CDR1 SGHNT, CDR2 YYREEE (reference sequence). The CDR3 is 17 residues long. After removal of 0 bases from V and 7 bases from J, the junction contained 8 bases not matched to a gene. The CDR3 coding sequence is TGTGCCAGCAGCTTGGAGGGACTAGCGGGAGGTCGGGGTGAGCAGTACTTC. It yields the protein CASSLEGLAGGRGEQYF.

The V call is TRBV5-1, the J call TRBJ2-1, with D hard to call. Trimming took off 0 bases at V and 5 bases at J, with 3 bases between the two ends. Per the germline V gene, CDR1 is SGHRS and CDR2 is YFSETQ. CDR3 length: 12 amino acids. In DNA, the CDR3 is TGCGCCAGCAGCTTGGGACACAATGAGCAGTTCTTC. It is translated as CASSLGHNEQFF.

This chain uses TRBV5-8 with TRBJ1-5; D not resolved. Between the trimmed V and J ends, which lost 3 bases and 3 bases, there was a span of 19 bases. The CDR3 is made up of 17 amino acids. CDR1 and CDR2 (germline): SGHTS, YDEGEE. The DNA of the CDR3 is TGTGCCAGCAGCTCCGGGCCAAAACCTTTTATCAATCAGCCCCAGCATTTT. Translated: CASSSGPKPFINQPQHF.

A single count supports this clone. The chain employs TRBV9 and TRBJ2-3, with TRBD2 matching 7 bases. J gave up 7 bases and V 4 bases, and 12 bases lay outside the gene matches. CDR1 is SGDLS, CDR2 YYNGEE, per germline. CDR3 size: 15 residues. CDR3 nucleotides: TGTGCCAGCAGCAATGACCAAGCGGGGTTTAATACGCAGTATTTT. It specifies CASSNDQAGFNTQYF.

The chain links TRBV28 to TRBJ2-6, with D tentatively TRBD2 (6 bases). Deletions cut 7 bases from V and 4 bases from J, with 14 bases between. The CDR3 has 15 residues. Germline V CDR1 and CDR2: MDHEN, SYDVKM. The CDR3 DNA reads TGTGCCAGCACCCTTCGCGGGGCCGGGGCCAACGTCCTGACTTTC. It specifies CASTLRGAGANVLTF. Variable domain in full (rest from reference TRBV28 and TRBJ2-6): DVKVTQSSRYLVKRTGEKVFLECVQDMDHENMFWYRQDPGLGLRLIYFSYDVKMKEKGDIPEGYSVSREKKERFSLILESASTNQTSMYLCASTLRGAGANVLTFGAGSRLTVL.

This chain's CDR3 is CASSLLRTGTNTEAFF. The CDR3 coding sequence is TGTGCCAGCAGCTTATTACGTACAGGGACCAACACTGAAGCTTTCTTT. The chain uses TRBV7-2 and TRBJ1-1; perhaps TRBD1 as D (6 bases). CDR3 length: 16 amino acids. Germline V CDR1 and CDR2: SGHTA, FQGNSA. Trimming removed 2 bases from V and 2 bases from J, with 15 bases in between.

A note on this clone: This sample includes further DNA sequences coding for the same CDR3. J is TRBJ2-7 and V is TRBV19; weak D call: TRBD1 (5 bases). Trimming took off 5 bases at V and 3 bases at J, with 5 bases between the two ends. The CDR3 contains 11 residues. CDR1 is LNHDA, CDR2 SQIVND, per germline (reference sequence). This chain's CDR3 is CASSQGYEQYF. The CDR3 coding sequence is TGTGCCAGTAGTCAGGGCTACGAGCAGTACTTC.

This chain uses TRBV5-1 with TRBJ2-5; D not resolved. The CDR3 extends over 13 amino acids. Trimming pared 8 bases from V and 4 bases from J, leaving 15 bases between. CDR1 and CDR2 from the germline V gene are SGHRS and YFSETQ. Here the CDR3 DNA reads TGCGCCAGTACCTACAGTTCTTCAGAGACCCAGTACTTC. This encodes CASTYSSSETQYF.

The CDR3 DNA follows: TGCGCCAGCAGTCCCACCGTAGCAACTAATGAAAAACTGTTTTTT. Its translation is CASSPTVATNEKLFF. The chain uses TRBV5-1 and TRBJ1-4; no reliable D call. The CDR3 extends over 15 amino acids. The germline CDR1 and CDR2 sequences are SGHRS and YFSETQ. Trimming left V 5 bases short and J 0 bases short, with 11 bases between. The variable domain in full, completed from reference TRBV5-1 and TRBJ1-4, reads KAGVTQTPRYLIKTRGQQVTLSCSPISGHRSVSWYQQTPGQGLQFLFEYFSETQRNKGNFPGRFSGRQFSNSRSEMNVSTLELGDSALYLCASSPTVATNEKLFFGSGTQLSVL.

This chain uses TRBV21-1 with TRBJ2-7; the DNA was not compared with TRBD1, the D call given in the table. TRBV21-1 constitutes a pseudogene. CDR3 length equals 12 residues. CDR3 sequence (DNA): TGTGCCAGCAGCGCAGGGGGCGGCGAGCAGTACTTC. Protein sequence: CASSAGGGEQYF.

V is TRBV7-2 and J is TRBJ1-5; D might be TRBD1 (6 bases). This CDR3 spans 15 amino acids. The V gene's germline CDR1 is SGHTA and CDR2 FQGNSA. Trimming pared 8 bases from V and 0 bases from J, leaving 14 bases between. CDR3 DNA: TGTGCCAGCGCGGGCCAGGGGTATAGCAATCAGCCCCAGCATTTT. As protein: CASAGQGYSNQPQHF.

The CDR3 loop reads CASAGQGQETQYF. In DNA, the CDR3 is TGTGCCAGTGCTGGACAGGGCCAAGAGACCCAGTACTTC. The genes are TRBV19 and TRBJ2-5, with TRBD1 matching over 8 bases. Germline-derived CDR1 and CDR2 are LNHDA and SQIVND (reference sequence). The CDR3 runs 13 residues. J was trimmed by 1 base and V by 8 bases; bases with no gene match: 3.

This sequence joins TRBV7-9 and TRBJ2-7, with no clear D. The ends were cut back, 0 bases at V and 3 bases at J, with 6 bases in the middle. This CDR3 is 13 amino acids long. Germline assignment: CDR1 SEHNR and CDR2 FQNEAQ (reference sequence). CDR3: CASSLATNYEQYF. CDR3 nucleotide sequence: TGTGCCAGCAGCTTAGCTACAAACTACGAGCAGTACTTC.

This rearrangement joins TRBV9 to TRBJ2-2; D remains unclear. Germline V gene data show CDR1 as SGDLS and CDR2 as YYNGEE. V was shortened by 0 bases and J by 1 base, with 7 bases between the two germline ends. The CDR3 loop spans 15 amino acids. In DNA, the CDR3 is TGTGCCAGCAGCGTAGGGCTTAGGAACACCGGGGAGCTGTTTTTT. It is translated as CASSVGLRNTGELFF.

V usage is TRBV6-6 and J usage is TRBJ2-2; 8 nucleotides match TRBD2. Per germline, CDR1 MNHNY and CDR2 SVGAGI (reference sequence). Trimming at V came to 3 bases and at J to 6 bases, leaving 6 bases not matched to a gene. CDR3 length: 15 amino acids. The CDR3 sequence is CASSYQAGDSGELFF. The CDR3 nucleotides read TGTGCCAGCAGTTATCAAGCGGGGGACTCCGGGGAGCTGTTTTTT.

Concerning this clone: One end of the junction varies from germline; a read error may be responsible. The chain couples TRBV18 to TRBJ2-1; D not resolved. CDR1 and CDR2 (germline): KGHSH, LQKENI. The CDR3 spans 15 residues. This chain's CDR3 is CASSPPSQTVGEQFF. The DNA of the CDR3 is TGTGCCAGCTCCCCACCATCCCAAACGGTTGGTGAGCAGTTCTTC.

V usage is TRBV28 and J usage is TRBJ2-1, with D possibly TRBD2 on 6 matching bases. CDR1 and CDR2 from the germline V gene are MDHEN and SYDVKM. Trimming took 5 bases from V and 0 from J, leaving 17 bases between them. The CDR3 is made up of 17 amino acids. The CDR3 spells CASSPPGGMSSYNEQFF. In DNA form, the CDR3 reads TGTGCCAGCAGTCCCCCCGGAGGGATGAGCTCCTACAATGAGCAGTTCTTC.

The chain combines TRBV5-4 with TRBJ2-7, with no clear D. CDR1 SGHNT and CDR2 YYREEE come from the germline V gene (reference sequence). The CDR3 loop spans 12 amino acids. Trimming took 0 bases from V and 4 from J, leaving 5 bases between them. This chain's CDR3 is CASSLEGYEQYF. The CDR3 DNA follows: TGTGCCAGCAGCTTGGAAGGGTACGAGCAGTACTTC. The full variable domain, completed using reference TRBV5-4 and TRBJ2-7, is ETGVTQSPTHLIKTRGQQVTLRCSSQSGHNTVSWYQQALGQGPQFIFQYYREEENGRGNFPPRFSGLQFPNYSSELNVNALELDDSALYLCASSLEGYEQYFGPGTRLTVT.

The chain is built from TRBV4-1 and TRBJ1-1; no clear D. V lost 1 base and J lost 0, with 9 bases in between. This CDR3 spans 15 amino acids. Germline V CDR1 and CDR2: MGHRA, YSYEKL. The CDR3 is CASSQVFGVNTEAFF. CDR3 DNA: TGCGCCAGCAGCCAAGTTTTTGGGGTGAACACTGAAGCTTTCTTT.

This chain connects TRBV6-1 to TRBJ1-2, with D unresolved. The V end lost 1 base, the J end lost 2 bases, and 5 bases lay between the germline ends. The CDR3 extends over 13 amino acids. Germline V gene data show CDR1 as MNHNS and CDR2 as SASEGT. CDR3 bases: TGTGCCAGCAGTGAAGTCAGGAACTATGGCTACACCTTC. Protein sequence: CASSEVRNYGYTF.

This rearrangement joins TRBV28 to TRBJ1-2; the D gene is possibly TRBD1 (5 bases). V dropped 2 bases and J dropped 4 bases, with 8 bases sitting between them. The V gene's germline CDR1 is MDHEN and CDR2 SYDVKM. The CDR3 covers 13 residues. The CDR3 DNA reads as TGTGCCAGCAGTTTAAGGGGAAGCTATGGCTACACCTTC. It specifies CASSLRGSYGYTF.

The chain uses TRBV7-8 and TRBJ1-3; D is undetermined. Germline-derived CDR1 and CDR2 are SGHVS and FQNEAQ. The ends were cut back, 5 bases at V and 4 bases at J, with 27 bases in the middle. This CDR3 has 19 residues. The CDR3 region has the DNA TGTGCCAGCAGCCCCGCAGCGTTGGGTCTGGGTAATAAGGGAAACACCATATATTTT. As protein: CASSPAALGLGNKGNTIYF.

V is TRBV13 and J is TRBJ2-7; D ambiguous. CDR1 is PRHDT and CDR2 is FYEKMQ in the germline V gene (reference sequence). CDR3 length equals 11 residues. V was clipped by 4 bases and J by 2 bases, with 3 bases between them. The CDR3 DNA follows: TGTGCCAGCAGCTCCCCCTACGAGCAGTACTTC. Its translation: CASSSPYEQYF.

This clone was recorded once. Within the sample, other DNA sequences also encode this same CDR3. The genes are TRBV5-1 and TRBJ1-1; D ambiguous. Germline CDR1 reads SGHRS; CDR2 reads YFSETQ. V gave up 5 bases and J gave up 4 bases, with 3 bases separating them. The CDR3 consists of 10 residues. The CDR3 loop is CASRGTEAFF. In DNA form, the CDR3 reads TGCGCCAGCAGGGGCACTGAAGCTTTCTTT.

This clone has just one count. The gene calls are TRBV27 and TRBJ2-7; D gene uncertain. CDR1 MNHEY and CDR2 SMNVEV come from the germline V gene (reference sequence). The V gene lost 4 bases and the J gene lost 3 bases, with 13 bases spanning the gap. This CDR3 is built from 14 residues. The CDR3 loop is CASSSSPPLYEQYF. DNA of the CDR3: TGTGCCAGCAGTTCCTCCCCTCCCCTCTACGAGCAGTACTTC.